At least ten counts were recorded for the clone carrying this T cell receptor (beta chain). This entry belongs to a study of T-cell reconstitution after alpha-beta-depleted transplantation in children. V was shortened by 1 base and J by 5 bases, with 7 bases between the two germline ends. Germline V lookup: CDR1 SGHVS, CDR2 FQNEAQ. The CDR3 runs to 13 residues. A library of TCRbeta sequences, prepared with unique molecular identifiers, was generated. MiXCR, applied by TCRdb to the PCR reads, yields one record per CDR3 protein. The sample records some 220,000 distinct CDR3 sequences, about a tenth being singletons.

This chain uses TRBV7-8 with TRBJ2-3; no definite D call. The sequenced sample was PBMCs, obtained before TCRalphabeta/CD19-depleted stem cell transplant. This TCR came from a child younger than two with acute myeloid leukemia, due to receive a stem cell transplant. The CDR3 DNA reads TGTGCCAGCAGCTTAGTCGCCCAAGATACGCAGTATTTT. It is translated as CASSLVAQDTQYF. Together with reference TRBV7-8 and TRBJ2-3, the CDR3 gives the full variable domain: GAGVSQSPRYKVAKRGQDVALRCDPISGHVSLFWYQQALGQGPEFLTYFQNEAQLDKSGLPSDRFFAERPEGSVSTLKIQRTQQEDSAVYLCASSLVAQDTQYFGPGTRLTVL.